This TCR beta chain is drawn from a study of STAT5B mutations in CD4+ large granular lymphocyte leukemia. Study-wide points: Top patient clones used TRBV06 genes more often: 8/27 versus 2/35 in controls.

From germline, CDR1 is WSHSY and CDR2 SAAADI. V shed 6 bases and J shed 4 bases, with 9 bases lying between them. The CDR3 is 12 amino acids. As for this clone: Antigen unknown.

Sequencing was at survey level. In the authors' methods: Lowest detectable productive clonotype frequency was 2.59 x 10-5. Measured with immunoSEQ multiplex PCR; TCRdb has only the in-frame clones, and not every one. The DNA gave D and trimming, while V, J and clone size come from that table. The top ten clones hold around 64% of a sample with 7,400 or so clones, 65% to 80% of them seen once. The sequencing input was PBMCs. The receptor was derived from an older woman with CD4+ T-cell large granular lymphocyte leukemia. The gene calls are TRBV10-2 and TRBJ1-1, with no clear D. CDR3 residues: CASSDVSTEAFF. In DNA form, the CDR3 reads TGCGCCAGCAGCGATGTTTCCACTGAAGCTTTCTTT.